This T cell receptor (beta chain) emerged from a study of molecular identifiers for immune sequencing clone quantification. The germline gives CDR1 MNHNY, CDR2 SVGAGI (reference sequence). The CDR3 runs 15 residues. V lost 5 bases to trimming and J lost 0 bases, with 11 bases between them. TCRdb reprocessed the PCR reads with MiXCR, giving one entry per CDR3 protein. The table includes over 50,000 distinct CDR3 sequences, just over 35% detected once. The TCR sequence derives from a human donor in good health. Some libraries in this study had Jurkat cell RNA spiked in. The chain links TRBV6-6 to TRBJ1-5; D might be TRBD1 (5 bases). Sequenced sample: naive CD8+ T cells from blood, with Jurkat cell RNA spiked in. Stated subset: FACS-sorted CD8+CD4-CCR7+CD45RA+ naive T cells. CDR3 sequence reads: CASSQDRNSNQPQHF. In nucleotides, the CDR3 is TGTGCCAGCAGTCAAGACAGAAATAGCAATCAGCCCCAGCATTTT.